The clone carrying this T cell receptor beta chain was observed a few times. Antigen specificity is unknown. The CDR3 contains 15 residues. Germline V gene lookup returns CDR1 SGHTA and CDR2 FQGNSA. Trimming took 5 bases from V and 5 from J; bases not matched to a gene: 3. The data originate from a study of OX40 agonist ivuxolimab in advanced cancers. Study information: Patients received ivuxolimab, an intravenous treatment, every 2 weeks at 0.01 to 10 mg/kg. Study-level findings and limits: Average numbers of expanded clones were greater in CD8+ T cells than in CD4+.

Measured with immunoSEQ multiplex PCR; TCRdb has only the in-frame clones, and not every one. The data hold approximately 60,000 clones, with nearly 85% observed a single time. The sequence was collected from an adult with an advanced solid tumor such as melanoma, head and neck, liver or kidney cancer. The material sequenced was CD4+ or CD8+ T cells sorted from blood, taken in a trial of the OX40 agonist ivuxolimab. V gene TRBV7-2 combines with J gene TRBJ2-1, with 13 bases aligning to TRBD2. CDR3 residues: CASSAGLAGNNEQFF. The CDR3 coding sequence is TGTGCCAGCAGCGCGGGACTAGCGGGGAACAATGAGCAGTTCTTC.